Below, one T cell receptor (beta chain) is given with its context. The antigen is not known. This sample was included in a study of cytomegalovirus exposure and HLA in healthy donors. V shed 6 bases and J shed 2 bases, with 15 bases lying between them. CDR1 SGHDT and CDR2 YYEEEE come from the germline V gene. This CDR3 has 14 residues. Vbeta (60) and Jbeta (13) primers were used in the PCR. Libraries were prepared by immunoSEQ multiplex PCR; TCRdb keeps only in-frame clonotypes and omits some of them. The listing records roughly 75,000 clones. General observations from the study: In vitro testing confirmed a few CMV-associated chains as specific for CMV antigens. It was only CMV serostatus that was available as immune exposure information.

The source is a boy between 10 and 17 years old in good health and CMV-seronegative. The specimen sequenced was PBMCs. The rearrangement joins TRBV5-6 to TRBJ2-7; D call uncertain. The CDR3 loop reads CASNERGVAYEQYF. The CDR3 DNA follows: TGTGCCAGCAACGAAAGAGGCGTGGCCTACGAGCAGTACTTC.